This passage covers 22 T cell receptor beta chains from one sample sequenced in a study of vaccination and CD4 T cells after COVID-19 (dated by TCRdb to 2022 to 2024). The treatment or condition label corresponds to: roughly 10-day PBMC culture with coronavirus spike peptide pools or control peptides (ViraFEST assay). These receptors have no identified antigens. The library came from PCR. Instrument on record: Illumina iSeq 100. DNA from cultured CD4+ T cells underwent TCR sequencing with the Oncomine TCR Beta short-read assay at the Johns Hopkins FTIC core. TCRdb handled the public reads itself, with Q25 trimming in fastp and clone calling in MiXCR, and kept productive beta chains. Each CDR3 protein appears once, grouped with its most common genes and DNA. The sample contains more than 15,000 distinct CDR3 sequences, 45% to 65% of them found a single time. The top ten clonotypes cover about 34% of the sample.

Sequenced material: cultured CD4+ T cells from blood, taken after SARS-CoV-2 vaccination. The receptors shown here come from a human donor with COVID-19.

This clonotype was detected a few times. The genes are TRBV27 and TRBJ1-1; the D is unclear. From germline, CDR1 is MNHEY and CDR2 SMNVEV (reference sequence). V dropped 6 bases and J dropped 4 bases, with 12 bases sitting between them. The CDR3 totals 13 residues. In DNA, the CDR3 is TGTGCCAGCAGGAGGGAGGTGGGCACTGAAGCTTTCTTT. The encoded protein is CASRREVGTEAFF.

This clonotype occurred a few times. V gene TRBV6-2 or TRBV6-3 combines with J gene TRBJ1-5; TRBD1 matches at 7 bases. The V gene's germline CDR1 is MNHEY and CDR2 SVGEGT. The CDR3 runs to 12 residues. The V gene end was trimmed by 9 bases and the J gene end by 2 bases; junction bases not matched to a gene: 1. The CDR3 protein is CASDRGNQPQHF. The CDR3 nucleotides are TGTGCCAGTGACAGGGGCAATCAGCCCCAGCATTTT.

This clonotype occurred a few times. The chain carries TRBV6-1 and TRBJ1-2, with a possible D match to TRBD1 (6 bases). The V gene's germline CDR1 is MNHNS and CDR2 SASEGT. The CDR3 sequence is 14 residues long. V lost 6 bases, J lost 4 bases, and 15 bases lay in between. The CDR3 reads CASRDYRVGYGYTF. The CDR3 region has the DNA TGTGCCAGCAGGGATTACAGGGTGGGCTATGGCTACACCTTC.

The chain uses TRBV7-9 and TRBJ2-1; D remains unclear. The length of the CDR3 is 14 residues. The V gene lost 5 bases and the J gene lost 9 bases, with 17 bases spanning the gap. Germline CDR1 reads SEHNR; CDR2 reads FQNEAQ (reference sequence). CDR3 bases: TGTGCCAGCAGCCCGCCTAATAGTGCCAGTGAGCAGTTCTTC. The encoded protein is CASSPPNSASEQFF.

This clonotype has a handful of counts. This chain links TRBV10-3 with TRBJ1-5; no firm D call. CDR1 is ENHRY and CDR2 is SYGVKD in the germline V gene. V was cut by 0 bases and J by 6 bases, with 9 bases left in between. The CDR3 runs to 14 residues. The CDR3 protein is CAISESTEVQPQHF. The DNA of the CDR3 is TGTGCCATCAGTGAGTCGACGGAGGTTCAGCCCCAGCATTTT.

This clonotype was seen just once. The chain links TRBV18 to TRBJ1-1; D is perhaps TRBD1 (6 bases). V lost 2 bases to trimming and J lost 8 bases, with 9 bases between them. The CDR3 is made up of 12 amino acids. Germline V gives CDR1 KGHSH, CDR2 LQKENI. The CDR3: CASSPERGEAFF. CDR3 sequence (DNA): TGTGCCAGCTCACCAGAAAGGGGGGAAGCTTTCTTT.

The V and J genes are TRBV5-1 and TRBJ1-1, with D perhaps TRBD1 (5 bases). The ends were cut back, 2 bases at V and 3 bases at J, with 11 bases in the middle. This CDR3 comprises 14 residues. Germline CDR1 SGHRS, CDR2 YFSETQ. The CDR3 is CASSFIGADTEAFF. DNA for the CDR3: TGCGCCAGCAGCTTTATTGGGGCCGACACTGAAGCTTTCTTT.

The rearrangement links TRBV7-2 to TRBJ2-5, with 11 bases fitting TRBD2. Germline V gene sequence: CDR1 SGHTA, CDR2 FQGNSA. The CDR3 has 14 residues. The V segment lost 5 bases and the J segment 3 bases; nucleotides outside the gene matches: 2. CDR3 residues: CASSEGLAEETQYF. The CDR3 DNA follows: TGTGCCAGCAGCGAGGGACTAGCGGAAGAGACCCAGTACTTC. The full variable domain, in which reference TRBV7-2 and TRBJ2-5 provide the parts outside the CDR3, is GAGVSQSPSNKVTEKGKDVELRCDPISGHTALYWYRQSLGQGLEFLIYFQGNSAPDKSGLPSDRFSAERTGGSVSTLTIQRTQQEDSAVYLCASSEGLAEETQYFGPGTRLLVL.

This chain connects TRBV6-2 or TRBV6-3 to TRBJ2-2; 7 bases are shared with TRBD2. Losses at the gene ends were 2 bases for V and 4 bases for J; bases not matched to a gene: 7. Germline loops: CDR1 MNHEY, CDR2 SVGEGT. The CDR3 extends over 16 amino acids. The CDR3: CASSYQGTIGTGELFF. CDR3 DNA: TGTGCCAGCAGTTACCAAGGGACTATTGGCACCGGGGAGCTGTTTTTT.

CDR3 residues: CASGGQGPNQPQHF. DNA of the CDR3: TGTGCCTCGGGGGGACAGGGCCCCAATCAGCCCCAGCATTTT. The chain combines TRBV30 with TRBJ1-5, with TRBD1 matching over 9 bases. The ends lost 7 bases at V and 3 bases at J; junction bases unmatched: 7. The CDR3 length is 14 residues. Germline loops: CDR1 GTSNPN, CDR2 SVGIG (reference sequence).

V usage is TRBV20-1 and J usage is TRBJ1-3; unclear D gene. Trimming shortened V by 5 bases and J by 0 bases, and 5 bases separated the two germline ends. CDR1 and CDR2 from the germline V gene are DFQATT and SNEGSKA (reference sequence). CDR3 length: 12 residues. CDR3 protein: CSAPGSGNTIYF. The CDR3, as DNA: TGCAGTGCTCCAGGCTCTGGAAACACCATATATTTT.

The J gene is TRBJ1-5, the V gene TRBV3-1; D gene uncertain. The CDR3 covers 14 residues. V was clipped by 3 bases and J by 3 bases, with 9 bases between them. Germline CDR1 is LGHDT and CDR2 is YNNKEL (reference sequence). CDR3 nucleotide sequence: TGTGCCAGCAGCCAGGGCTGGAACAATCAGCCCCAGCATTTT. Translating it yields CASSQGWNNQPQHF.

This chain links TRBV21-1 with TRBJ2-7; no DNA check was done on the table's D call, TRBD1. TRBV21-1 is reported as a pseudogene. This CDR3 comprises 12 residues. In nucleotides, the CDR3 is TGTGCCAGCAGAACAGGGCTCTACGAGCAGTACTTC. It is translated as CASRTGLYEQYF.

The V gene is TRBV19, the J gene TRBJ1-5; TRBD1 aligns across 8 bases. The junction had 11 bases not matched to a gene; V was cut back by 8 bases and J by 2 bases. The CDR3 contains 16 residues. Germline CDR1 reads LNHDA; CDR2 reads SQIVND (reference sequence). The CDR3 loop is CASSRQGARGNQPQHF. Written as DNA, the CDR3 is TGTGCCAGTTCTCGTCAGGGGGCTAGGGGCAATCAGCCCCAGCATTTT.

The chain couples TRBV30 to TRBJ2-5; D call uncertain. The germline V gene has CDR1 GTSNPN and CDR2 SVGIG (reference sequence). V lost 3 bases and J lost 3, with 8 bases in between. The CDR3 consists of 12 residues. The CDR3 nucleotides read TGTGCCTGGAGATCGAGCGAAGAGACCCAGTACTTC. It codes for CAWRSSEETQYF.

This clonotype was counted only a few times. V and J are TRBV20-1 and TRBJ2-5; D ambiguous. V shed 6 bases and J shed 1 base, with 12 bases lying between them. Germline V gene sequence: CDR1 DFQATT, CDR2 SNEGSKA (reference sequence). The CDR3 sequence is 13 residues long. CDR3 coding DNA: TGCAGTGCGAACGGCCAGACCCAAGAGACCCAGTACTTC. Residues: CSANGQTQETQYF.

The rearrangement joins TRBV9 to TRBJ1-2; 8 bases line up with TRBD1. From germline, CDR1 is SGDLS and CDR2 YYNGEE. The V segment lost 4 bases and the J segment 1 base; nucleotides outside the gene matches: 9. The CDR3 sequence is 16 residues long. The CDR3 nucleotides read TGTGCCAGCAGCATATCGCAGGGGGCGCTTAACTATGGCTACACCTTC. Amino acid sequence: CASSISQGALNYGYTF.

The chain couples TRBV28 to TRBJ2-5; a weak D match, TRBD2 (7 bases). Germline CDR1 is MDHEN and CDR2 is SYDVKM. This CDR3 has 15 residues. V was cut by 4 bases and J by 8 bases, with 20 bases left in between. CDR3 loop: CASSSPSGGRGTQYF. The CDR3 DNA reads as TGTGCCAGCAGTTCACCCTCGGGGGGCCGAGGCACCCAGTACTTC. The full variable domain, with the rest looked up from reference TRBV28 and TRBJ2-5, is DVKVTQSSRYLVKRTGEKVFLECVQDMDHENMFWYRQDPGLGLRLIYFSYDVKMKEKGDIPEGYSVSREKKERFSLILESASTNQTSMYLCASSSPSGGRGTQYFGPGTRLLVL.

The chain carries TRBV25-1 and TRBJ2-5; D gene uncertain. The CDR3 has 14 residues. Per germline, CDR1 MGHDK and CDR2 SYGVNS. V was pared by 0 bases and J by 6 bases, with 11 bases between. CDR3 sequence: CASSEYGSSQTQYF. In nucleotides, the CDR3 is TGTGCCAGCAGTGAATATGGAAGCAGCCAGACCCAGTACTTC.

J is TRBJ2-5 and V is TRBV19, with 12 bases fitting TRBD1. Germline loops: CDR1 LNHDA, CDR2 SQIVND (reference sequence). The trim removed 5 bases at V and 4 bases at J, leaving 11 bases unmatched. This CDR3 is 17 amino acids long. The CDR3 DNA follows: TGTGCCAGTAGTCCCCGGGGGGGGGACAGGGGGCGAGAGACCCAGTACTTC. Translating it yields CASSPRGGDRGRETQYF.

This chain joins TRBV20-1 and TRBJ2-7; D is uncertain. The CDR3 runs to 13 residues. Germline values: CDR1 DFQATT, CDR2 SNEGSKA (reference sequence). The DNA of the CDR3 is TGCAGGCCACAAGCAGATGGGGACTACGAGCAGTACTTC. This sequence encodes CRPQADGDYEQYF.

The genes are TRBV20-1 and TRBJ2-7; 8 bases are shared with TRBD1. The CDR3 loop spans 13 amino acids. J lost 2 bases, V lost 6 bases, and 6 bases had no gene match. Germline values: CDR1 DFQATT, CDR2 SNEGSKA (reference sequence). Written as DNA, the CDR3 is TGCAGTGCGCAGGGGGCAGTGACCTACGAGCAGTACTTC. Its protein is CSAQGAVTYEQYF.